The clone carrying this TCR beta chain was seen repeatedly, ten times or more. Its antigen is undetermined. The record originates from a study of blood T cells in healthy people across ages. Whole-study context: About one barcoded beta molecule per two T cells was captured by template switching. General study findings and limits: Naive CD4+ cells and diversity were both higher in long-lived donors than in aged donors.

CDR3 length equals 13 residues. Germline V CDR1 and CDR2: SSHAT, FNYEAQ (reference sequence). The ends were cut back, 4 bases at V and 2 bases at J, with 8 bases in the middle. Using a J-beta primer mix together with a sample-barcoded 5' primer, a second PCR was run for roughly 7 to 11 cycles. Via MiXCR, TCRdb re-called the 5' RACE reads, giving one row per CDR3 protein. The sample holds 650,000 to 1,000,000 distinct CDR3 sequences, about 36% seen once. The total RNA that was extracted per sample amounted to at least 5.5 micrograms. The sequence was obtained from a man aged 18 to 29 in good health. The chain recombines TRBV7-7 with TRBJ2-5; D is undetermined. The sequenced material came from blood. CDR3 in amino acids: CASSSEAQETQYF. For the CDR3, the DNA is TGTGCCAGCAGCTCGGAAGCACAAGAGACCCAGTACTTC.